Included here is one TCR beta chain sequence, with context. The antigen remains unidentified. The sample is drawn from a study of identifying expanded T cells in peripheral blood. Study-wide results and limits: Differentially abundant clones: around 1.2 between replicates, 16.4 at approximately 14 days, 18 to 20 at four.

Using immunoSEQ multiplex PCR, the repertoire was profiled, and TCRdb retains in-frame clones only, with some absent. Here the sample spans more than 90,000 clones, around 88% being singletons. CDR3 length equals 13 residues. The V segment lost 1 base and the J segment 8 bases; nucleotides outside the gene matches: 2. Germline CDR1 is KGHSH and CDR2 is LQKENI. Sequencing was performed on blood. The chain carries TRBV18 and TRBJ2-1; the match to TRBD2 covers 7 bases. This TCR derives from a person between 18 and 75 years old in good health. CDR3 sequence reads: CASSPRLAYEQFF. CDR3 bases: TGTGCCAGCTCACCACGACTAGCCTATGAGCAGTTCTTC.